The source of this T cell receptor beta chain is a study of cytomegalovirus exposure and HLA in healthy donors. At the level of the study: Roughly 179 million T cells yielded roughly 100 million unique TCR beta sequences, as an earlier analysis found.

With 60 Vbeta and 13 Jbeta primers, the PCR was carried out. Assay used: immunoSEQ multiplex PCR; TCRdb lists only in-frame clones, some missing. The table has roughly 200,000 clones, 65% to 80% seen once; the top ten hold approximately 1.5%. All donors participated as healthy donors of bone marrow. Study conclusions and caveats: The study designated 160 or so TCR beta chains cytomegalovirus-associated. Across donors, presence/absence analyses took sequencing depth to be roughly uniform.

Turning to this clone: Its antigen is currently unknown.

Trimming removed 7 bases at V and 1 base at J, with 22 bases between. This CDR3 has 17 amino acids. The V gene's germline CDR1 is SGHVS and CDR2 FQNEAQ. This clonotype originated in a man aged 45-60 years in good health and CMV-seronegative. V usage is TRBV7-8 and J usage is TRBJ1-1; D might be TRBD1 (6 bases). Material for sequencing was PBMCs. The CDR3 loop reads CASMTLGGGASNTEAFF. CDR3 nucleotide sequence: TGTGCCAGCATGACCCTGGGCGGGGGGGCTTCGAACACTGAAGCTTTCTTT.